The source of this T cell receptor (beta chain) is a study of cytomegalovirus exposure and HLA in healthy donors. Whole-study results and caveats: A few CMV-associated chains proved CMV antigen-specific in vitro. The study designated fewer than 200 TCR beta chains cytomegalovirus-associated.

Data came from immunoSEQ multiplex PCR; TCRdb stores just in-frame clones and leaves some out. The sample carries 100,000 to 130,000 clones, approximately 85% recorded once. This CDR3 contains 12 residues. Germline loops: CDR1 MDHEN, CDR2 SYDVKM. Trimming at V came to 5 bases and at J to 12 bases, leaving 3 bases not matched to a gene. This clone has only a few counts. Its antigen is unknown. The chain employs TRBV28 and TRBJ2-1; 11 nucleotides line up with TRBD2. The sequence was collected from a woman aged 18-29 years in good health and CMV-seronegative. The specimen was PBMCs. CDR3 residues: CASSQGLAGQFF. Written as DNA, the CDR3 is TGTGCCAGCAGTCAAGGACTAGCGGGGCAGTTCTTC.